Listed below are T cell receptor beta chains from one sample, sequenced in a study of T cell repertoires in cytomegalovirus infection. These receptors' targets are unknown. TCRdb re-derived calls from the reads in MiXCR, one entry per CDR3 protein. The top ten clones hold roughly 14% of a sample with 380,000 or so distinct CDR3 sequences, nearly 35% of them seen once. This specimen consisted of cultured PBMCs, obtained from culture after CMV antigen stimulation. The receptors originated from a human donor in good health (CMV status not recorded). Some clones in this sample may be carry-over from other donors' samples. Each CDR3 is given with its conserved first and last residue.

TRBJ2-1	TRBV24-1	CATSDTGHTAYNEQFF
TRBJ1-3	TRBV12-3/TRBV12-4	CASRLSSGNTIYF
TRBJ2-1	TRBV11-3	CASSLVSSSGRNEQFF
TRBJ2-1	TRBV7-2	CASSLLGGLADSYNEQFF
TRBJ2-7	TRBV9	CASSSKWGSSEQYF
TRBJ2-3	TRBV7-8	CASSLGRLAVARADTQYF
TRBJ2-2	TRBV19	CASRAGIRDTGELFF
TRBJ2-3	TRBV7-2	CASSWRQGGSDTQYF
TRBJ2-3	TRBV6-5	CASSYVSGRENTDTQYF
TRBJ2-3	TRBV5-1	CASSLGSGNTDTQYF
TRBJ2-2	TRBV12-3/TRBV12-4	CASSLGGDLTGELFF
TRBJ1-2	TRBV12-3/TRBV12-4	CASSLVGTEGLYGYTF
TRBJ1-5	TRBV20-1	CSAGNWDGSNQPQHF